One sample yielded the 2 T cell receptor beta chains listed below, sequenced in a study of T cells in localized non-small cell lung cancer. Only in-frame clones appear in the TCRdb table, and some are missing; sequencing was by immunoSEQ multiplex PCR. The sample lists roughly 50,000 clones; 91% were seen once. Here the sequenced sample was peripheral blood, taken before any cancer treatment. The source is a man between 40 and 70 years old with stage I lung adenocarcinoma.

The V gene is TRBV5-1, the J gene TRBJ1-1; D unclear. V was clipped by 1 base and J by 1 base, with 8 bases between them. The CDR3 consists of 14 residues. Germline lookup yields CDR1 SGHRS and CDR2 YFSETQ. The CDR3 sequence: CASSLWEQNTEAFF. The CDR3 nucleotides are TGCGCCAGCAGCTTGTGGGAGCAGAACACTGAAGCTTTCTTT.

The rearrangement joins TRBV7-3 to TRBJ1-2; TRBD1 is a possible D gene (5 bases). Germline CDR1 reads SGHTA; CDR2 reads FQGTGA. This CDR3 comprises 14 residues. The V end was cut by 5 bases, the J end by 1 base, with 11 bases between. CDR3 sequence reads: CASSPGPLNYGYTF. The CDR3 region has the DNA TGTGCCAGCAGCCCGGGACCGCTTAACTATGGCTACACCTTC.